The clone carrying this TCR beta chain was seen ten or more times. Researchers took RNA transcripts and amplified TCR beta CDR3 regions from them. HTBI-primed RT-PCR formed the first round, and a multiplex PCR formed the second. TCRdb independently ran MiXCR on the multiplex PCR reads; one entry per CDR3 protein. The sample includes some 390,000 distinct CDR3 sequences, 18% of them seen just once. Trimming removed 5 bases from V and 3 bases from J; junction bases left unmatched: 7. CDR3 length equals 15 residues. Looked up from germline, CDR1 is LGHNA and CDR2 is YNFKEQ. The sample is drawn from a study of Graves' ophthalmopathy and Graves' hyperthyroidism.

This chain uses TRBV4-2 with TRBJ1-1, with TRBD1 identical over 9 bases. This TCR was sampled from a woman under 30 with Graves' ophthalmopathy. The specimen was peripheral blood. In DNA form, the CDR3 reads TGTGCCAGCAGCTTTCCCGGGACAGGGCACACTGAAGCTTTCTTT. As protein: CASSFPGTGHTEAFF.